Here is one TCR beta chain with its context. Its antigen is undetermined. The CDR3 is 14 residues long. CDR1 LNHDA and CDR2 SQIVND come from the germline V gene (reference sequence). J lost 9 bases, V lost 2 bases, and 7 bases had no gene match. This record belongs to a study of cytomegalovirus exposure and HLA in healthy donors. Study summary: Of all 400 or so donors who were genotyped, around 82% belonged to the Caucasian-associated ancestry cluster. Study results and limitations: Highly shared variants forming one cluster were likely a sequencing artifact. Only CMV serostatus was available as immune exposure information.

The PCR employed 60 Vbeta primers together with 13 Jbeta primers. Assay used: immunoSEQ multiplex PCR; TCRdb lists only in-frame clones, some missing. The sample has 110,000 or so clones; roughly 72% are singletons. J is TRBJ2-1 and V is TRBV19; 7 bases are shared with TRBD1. This receptor was obtained from a woman aged 50 to 60 in good health and CMV-seropositive. Sequences were obtained from PBMCs. CDR3 sequence (DNA): TGTGCCAGTAGTATAAAGACAGGGTTGGGTGAGCAGTTCTTC. Translation gives CASSIKTGLGEQFF.